This T cell receptor (beta chain) stems from a study of blood T cell repertoires in COVID-19. The germline V and J ends were trimmed by 7 bases and 2 bases, with 12 bases remaining between them. In germline, CDR1 is GTSNPN, CDR2 SVGIG (reference sequence). CDR3 length: 12 residues. Profiled with immunoSEQ multiplex PCR; TCRdb holds only in-frame clones, not every one. The table shows about 280,000 clones, with around 88% occurring only once. The V and J genes are TRBV30 and TRBJ2-7, with a weak D call TRBD2 (5 bases). The material sequenced was peripheral blood. The TCR comes from a woman aged 30 to 39 who had recovered from COVID-19. The CDR3 DNA reads as TGTGCCTACGGACCCGGGACCTACGAGCAGTACTTC. Protein sequence: CAYGPGTYEQYF.